The subject of this entry is one T cell receptor beta chain. It has no known antigen specificity. There are no base qualities to consult, and no much larger clone falls within one base. Systemically healthy Caucasian individuals from Russia, some 38 in total and aged 6 to 90 years, were included as donors. Ten milliliters of peripheral blood were drawn from each donor into EDTA-treated Vacutainer tubes. Ficoll-Paque density-gradient centrifugation was used to isolate PBMCs, with at least 7 million obtained per sample. Total RNA was extracted from PBMCs with Trizol reagent, with at least 6 micrograms obtained per sample. For every donor, flow cytometry on a PBMC aliquot measured the percentage of naive CD45RAhigh/CD27high T cells. Here V drops 5 bases and J drops 3 bases, and the junction holds 9 bases not matched to any gene. CDR1 is given as SGHAT and CDR2 as FQDESV, both from the germline V gene (reference sequence). The cysteine opens and the phenylalanine closes a CDR3 of 17 amino acids. Only CDR3 DNA is held: 51 bases, read in frame from base 1.

This sample was included in a study of blood T cells in healthy people across ages (dated by TCRdb to 2014 to 2015). A note on the overall study: Template switching captured roughly one uniquely barcoded TCR beta cDNA molecule per two T cells in model experiments. To track age-related changes in TCR beta repertoire diversity, the study relied on deep sequencing normalized with unique cDNA molecular identifiers. Donors were grouped into four age groups: young (average roughly 16 years), middle-aged (over 35), aged (about 60) and long-lived (around 80). To avoid experimental bias, donors of different ages were spread randomly across the sequencing lanes. Two additional independent replicas of 1 million unique cDNA reads from the same blood draw were analyzed for two donors (one aged 18 to 30 and one aged 80 or older).

The paper as a whole reports these results and caveats: Bulk unsorted PBMC profiling prevented conclusive comparison of naive and antigen-experienced compartments. Donor CMV infection status was unknown, potentially confounding age-related changes in expanded clonotypes. Total diversity estimates from one million sequenced T cells were considered lower bounds and underestimates. The percentage of naive T cells measured by flow cytometry correlated strongly with observed TCR beta diversity. As age increased, observed TCR beta diversity per million T cells dropped in a roughly linear way, and a significant reduction was already evident by age 40. Compared with the aged group, the long-lived group had more naive CD4+ T cells, fewer expanded clones and increased TCR diversity, a pattern suggesting age selection.

The method behind the library was 5' RACE. TCRdb lists the instrument as Illumina HiSeq 2500. A second 7 to 11 cycle PCR used a sample-barcoded 5' primer and a J-beta primer mix. A unique molecular identifier was introduced onto each TCR beta cDNA molecule by a template-switch 5' adaptor carrying 12 random nucleotides. At least 3 million CDR3-containing paired-end reads were obtained from each sample. All of the RNA was converted into first-strand cDNA using the Mint cDNA synthesis kit, with a TRBC-specific oligonucleotide serving as the primer. Following uracil-DNA glycosylase treatment, a first 18-cycle PCR with universal primers M1SS and BC2_uni_R was performed on all cDNA. Regarding the original processing steps: For normalization, 1 million high-quality reads, each with a distinct molecular identifier, were randomly selected from each sample. Instead of being binned into consensus sequences, reads that shared molecular identifiers were thrown out. MiTCR, with a Q25 quality threshold and the strictest error-elimination algorithm, was used for CDR3 identification, clonotype clustering and error correction. Lower-bound total TCR beta diversity was estimated with a nonparametric unseen species model using Euler transformation. TCRdb trimmed the raw reads at Q25, called clones with MiXCR and kept productive beta chains. Rows are combined by CDR3 protein, so each entry shows the most common genes and DNA. Here the V and J calls rest on TCRdb's processing, not on the authors' analysis. The sample table lists fewer than 2,000,000 distinct CDR3 sequences, roughly 32% of them with a count of one. The ten largest clones take up around 11% of the sample.

The sequence came from a woman in her twenties or thirties in good health. The V gene is TRBV11-1 and the J gene is TRBJ2-6, with 8 bases matching TRBD1. The sample was blood. The CDR3 region reads CASSLLLQGGGANVLTF. Read as DNA, the sequence is TGTGCCAGCAGCCTTCTTCTACAGGGGGGTGGGGCCAACGTCCTGACTTTC.